These 8 T cell receptor beta chains came from one sample sequenced in a study of response to subunit inactivated influenza vaccine. MiXCR, applied by TCRdb to the RT-PCR reads, yields one record per CDR3 protein. This sample yields 600,000 to 850,000 distinct CDR3 sequences, of which around 15% are seen a single time; roughly 7.2% belongs to the top ten. This sample comprised PBMCs from blood, obtained 14 days before vaccination. The receptors here all came from a man aged 45 to 65 who received an inactivated influenza vaccine.

A few counts support this clonotype. The rearrangement links TRBV5-6 to TRBJ2-2, with D possibly being TRBD2 (5 bases). Germline CDR1 and CDR2: SGHDT and YYEEEE. With 0 bases removed from V and 7 bases from J, the gap between germline ends came to 10 bases. There are 14 residues in the CDR3. CDR3 bases: TGTGCCAGCAGCTTGGGTACCGGGATCGGGGAGCTGTTTTTT. Its protein is CASSLGTGIGELFF.

V usage is TRBV20-1 and J usage is TRBJ1-2; D gene ambiguous. Trimming removed 1 base from V and 5 bases from J, with 11 bases in between. The CDR3 spans 13 residues. The germline V gene encodes CDR1 DFQATT and CDR2 SNEGSKA (reference sequence). This chain's CDR3 is CSARAISKYGYTF. The CDR3 bases are TGCAGTGCTAGAGCTATCAGTAAATATGGCTACACCTTC.

This clonotype was seen a few times. The chain is built from TRBV7-9 and TRBJ1-3; the D gene is possibly TRBD1 (5 bases). Trimming removed 1 base from V and 0 bases from J, with 10 bases in between. CDR1 SEHNR and CDR2 FQNEAQ come from the germline V gene (reference sequence). CDR3 length equals 16 residues. CDR3 in amino acids: CASSLVWGYSGNTIYF. CDR3 DNA: TGTGCCAGCAGCTTAGTCTGGGGCTACTCTGGAAACACCATATATTTT.

This clonotype was seen only a few times. The V gene is TRBV5-4, the J gene TRBJ2-3; TRBD1 matches at 9 bases. V lost 4 bases and J lost 2; bases outside the gene matches: 2. The CDR3 has 14 amino acids. Germline CDR1 reads SGHNT; CDR2 reads YYREEE (reference sequence). The chain's CDR3 is CASSRTGDTDTQYF. DNA of the CDR3: TGTGCCAGCAGCCGGACAGGGGACACAGATACGCAGTATTTT.

The genes are TRBV6-1 and TRBJ1-2; unclear D gene. Germline V CDR1 and CDR2: MNHNS, SASEGT. The CDR3 loop spans 15 amino acids. The V gene lost 2 bases and the J gene lost 6 bases, with 16 bases spanning the gap. CDR3 bases: TGTGCCAGCAGTGAAAGGCGGACTGATAGGGATGGCTACACCTTC. It encodes CASSERRTDRDGYTF.

The J gene is TRBJ2-5, the V gene TRBV7-9; D might be TRBD2 (7 bases). The CDR3 runs to 15 residues. The germline V and J ends were trimmed by 4 bases and 5 bases, with 17 bases remaining between them. Germline loops: CDR1 SEHNR, CDR2 FQNEAQ (reference sequence). The chain's CDR3 is CASSSGGPGVETQYF. The CDR3 DNA reads as TGTGCCAGCAGCTCCGGGGGGCCCGGAGTGGAGACCCAGTACTTC.

In its sample, this clonotype was seen many times. The rearrangement joins TRBV5-6 to TRBJ2-2; D is ambiguous. This CDR3 region has 12 residues. CDR1 and CDR2 (germline): SGHDT, YYEEEE. Trimming stripped 1 base from V and 6 bases from J, with 4 bases between. This CDR3 is CASSLTPGELFF. The CDR3 nucleotides read TGTGCCAGCAGCTTGACTCCCGGGGAGCTGTTTTTT. The full variable domain, with the rest looked up from reference TRBV5-6 and TRBJ2-2, is DAGVTQSPTHLIKTRGQQVTLRCSPKSGHDTVSWYQQALGQGPQFIFQYYEEEERQRGNFPDRFSGHQFPNYSSELNVNALLLGDSALYLCASSLTPGELFFGEGSRLTVL.

The rearrangement joins TRBV9 to TRBJ2-7; 10 bases fit TRBD1. J gave up 2 bases and V 2 bases, and 4 bases lay outside the gene matches. CDR1 is SGDLS and CDR2 is YYNGEE in the germline V gene. The CDR3 has 15 residues. The CDR3 DNA reads as TGTGCCAGCAGCGTGACAGGGGGCGGCACCTACGAGCAGTACTTC. Residues: CASSVTGGGTYEQYF.